A single sample gave rise to the 23 T cell receptor beta chains below, sequenced in a study of T cell repertoires in cytomegalovirus infection. Via MiXCR, TCRdb re-called the reads, giving one row per CDR3 protein. The table shows more than 200,000 distinct CDR3 sequences, with approximately 8.3% occurring only once. The sequencing sample was made of PBMCs. These receptor sequences come from a human donor in good health (CMV status not recorded). Some clones in this sample may be carry-over from other donors' samples.

In this sample, this clonotype turned up many times. The chain uses TRBV14 and TRBJ2-2; 10 bases line up with TRBD2. J lost 5 bases, V lost 3 bases, and 0 bases had no gene match. The CDR3 runs to 14 residues. Germline CDR1 and CDR2: SGHDN and FVKESK. Written as DNA, the CDR3 is TGTGCCAGCAGCCAGGGACTAGCGACCGGGGAGCTGTTTTTT. Translation gives CASSQGLATGELFF.

The sample holds many counts of this clonotype. The V and J genes are TRBV7-3 and TRBJ1-6; D gene uncertain. The V end lost 3 bases, the J end lost 5 bases, and 11 bases lay between the germline ends. The CDR3 sequence is 15 residues long. Germline CDR1 is SGHTA and CDR2 is FQGTGA. The CDR3 DNA is TGTGCCAGCAGCTTGACGGGGTCCAATAATTCACCCCTCCACTTT. Translation gives CASSLTGSNNSPLHF.

The table lists this clonotype with many counts. V and J are TRBV7-2 and TRBJ1-1; no clear D. CDR3 size: 14 residues. Trimming shortened V by 1 base and J by 1 base, and 7 bases separated the two germline ends. Per the germline V gene, CDR1 is SGHTA and CDR2 is FQGNSA. This CDR3 reads CASSLGIGNTEAFF. In nucleotides, the CDR3 is TGTGCCAGCAGCTTAGGGATAGGGAACACTGAAGCTTTCTTT. Based on the CDR3 plus reference TRBV7-2 and TRBJ1-1, the full variable domain is GAGVSQSPSNKVTEKGKDVELRCDPISGHTALYWYRQSLGQGLEFLIYFQGNSAPDKSGLPSDRFSAERTGGSVSTLTIQRTQQEDSAVYLCASSLGIGNTEAFFGQGTRLTVV.

In its sample, this clonotype was seen once. The CDR3 spells CASSFSTSGTDTQYF. For the CDR3, the DNA is TGTGCCAGCAGTTTTTCGACTAGCGGCACAGATACGCAGTATTTT. This chain connects TRBV6-6 to TRBJ2-3; the match to TRBD2 covers 8 bases. There are 15 residues in the CDR3. V trimming: 4 bases; J trimming: 1 base; junction bases outside the gene matches: 4. Germline CDR1 and CDR2: MNHNY and SVGAGI (reference sequence).

The chain employs TRBV7-2 and TRBJ2-7, with D perhaps assigned TRBD1 or TRBD2 (5 bases each). This CDR3 is 14 amino acids long. The V gene's germline CDR1 is SGHTA and CDR2 FQGNSA. The V end was cut by 5 bases, the J end by 2 bases, with 13 bases between. The CDR3 here is CASSRGPQAYEQYF. Here the CDR3 DNA reads TGTGCCAGCAGCCGGGGCCCCCAAGCCTACGAGCAGTACTTC.

The chain joins TRBV4-3 to TRBJ1-1; no reliable D call. This CDR3 comprises 15 residues. CDR1 LGHNA and CDR2 YSLEER come from the germline V gene. Trimming pared 1 base from V and 8 bases from J, leaving 17 bases between. CDR3 nucleotide sequence: TGCGCCAGCAGCCAAGCCTCCCGGGCCCGCGAGGAAGCTTTCTTT. Encoded protein: CASSQASRAREEAFF.

This clonotype was seen ten or more times. The CDR3 loop reads CASSLQGALTEAFF. The CDR3 coding sequence is TGTGCCAGCAGCCTGCAGGGGGCCCTCACTGAAGCTTTCTTT. V is TRBV7-9 and J is TRBJ1-1, with TRBD1 matching over 8 bases. Germline lookup yields CDR1 SEHNR and CDR2 FQNEAQ (reference sequence). This CDR3 is 14 amino acids long. V was clipped by 5 bases and J by 4 bases; unmatched bases: 6.

At least ten counts were recorded for this clonotype. The chain recombines TRBV7-8 with TRBJ1-4; the D is unclear. Germline CDR1 is SGHVS and CDR2 is FQNEAQ. The CDR3 is 13 amino acids. V was pared by 6 bases and J by 3 bases, with 8 bases between. The CDR3 region is CASRGRANEKLFF. The DNA of the CDR3 is TGTGCCAGCAGGGGGAGGGCTAATGAAAAACTGTTTTTT.

This clonotype was recorded many times. This chain connects TRBV7-9 to TRBJ2-7; 10 nucleotides align to TRBD1. CDR3 size: 16 residues. Trimming removed 4 bases from V and 5 bases from J; junction bases left unmatched: 11. Germline CDR1 reads SEHNR; CDR2 reads FQNEAQ (reference sequence). The CDR3 nucleotides read TGTGCCAGCAGCTATTCGACTGGGACAGGGGTCAACGAGCAGTACTTC. It yields the protein CASSYSTGTGVNEQYF.

This clonotype was counted many times. This chain connects TRBV7-2 to TRBJ2-3, with 7 bases matching TRBD1. J was trimmed by 0 bases and V by 10 bases; bases with no gene match: 16. CDR3 size: 17 residues. Germline V gene sequence: CDR1 SGHTA, CDR2 FQGNSA. In DNA, the CDR3 is TGTGCCAACGACTTTACTCGGGACAGCTCTAGCACAGATACGCAGTATTTT. Translated: CANDFTRDSSSTDTQYF. Complete variable domain (other parts from reference TRBV7-2 and TRBJ2-3): GAGVSQSPSNKVTEKGKDVELRCDPISGHTALYWYRQSLGQGLEFLIYFQGNSAPDKSGLPSDRFSAERTGGSVSTLTIQRTQQEDSAVYLCANDFTRDSSSTDTQYFGPGTRLTVL.

This clonotype was counted ten times or more. J is TRBJ2-7 and V is TRBV28; D is undetermined. The CDR3 is made up of 15 amino acids. CDR1 and CDR2 from the germline V gene are MDHEN and SYDVKM. V was pared by 4 bases and J by 2 bases, with 15 bases between. CDR3 coding DNA: TGTGCCAGCAGTTCCCGCCCCCTGGGTGCCTACGAGCAGTACTTC. The encoded protein is CASSSRPLGAYEQYF.

The rearrangement joins TRBV7-3 to TRBJ2-1, with 7 bases identical to TRBD2. The J segment lost 0 bases and the V segment lost 5 bases, leaving 4 bases of the junction unmatched. The CDR3 has 15 amino acids. Germline lookup yields CDR1 SGHTA and CDR2 FQGTGA. DNA for the CDR3: TGTGCCAGCAGCCCCAAGCGGGACTCCTACAATGAGCAGTTCTTC. This translates into CASSPKRDSYNEQFF.

This chain joins TRBV11-2 and TRBJ1-4, with D unclear. The CDR3 covers 13 residues. The V and J ends lost 2 bases and 8 bases respectively, with 9 bases between them. Germline V gene lookup returns CDR1 SGHAT and CDR2 FQNNGV. This CDR3 is CASSLRDGEKLFF. The CDR3 region has the DNA TGTGCCAGCAGCTTACGAGACGGCGAAAAACTGTTTTTT.

V and J are TRBV27 and TRBJ2-5, with D possibly TRBD2 on 6 matching bases. V lost 0 bases and J 5 bases, leaving 16 bases between the germline ends. The CDR3 consists of 16 residues. Per germline, CDR1 MNHEY and CDR2 SMNVEV (reference sequence). CDR3: CASSLSSVGGTETQYF. The CDR3 bases are TGTGCCAGCAGTTTATCGTCGGTAGGAGGGACGGAGACCCAGTACTTC.

J is TRBJ2-3 and V is TRBV7-2; no reliable D call. The V gene's germline CDR1 is SGHTA and CDR2 FQGNSA. CDR3 length: 12 amino acids. V lost 6 bases to trimming and J lost 5 bases, with 9 bases between them. This CDR3 is CASSTGEDTQYF. DNA for the CDR3: TGTGCCAGCAGTACTGGGGAAGATACGCAGTATTTT.

The chain combines TRBV20-1 with TRBJ2-1, with D maybe TRBD2 (6 bases). The CDR3 covers 13 residues. CDR1 is DFQATT, CDR2 SNEGSKA, per germline (reference sequence). Written as DNA, the CDR3 is TGCAGAATCCCCGGGGGTTCCTACAATGAGCAGTTCTTC. It codes for CRIPGGSYNEQFF.

In its sample, this clonotype was seen a few times. J is TRBJ1-6 and V is TRBV6-1; TRBD1 matches at 7 bases. The CDR3 sequence is 16 residues long. With V trimmed by 1 base and J by 6 bases, 6 bases remained unmatched. Germline CDR1 is MNHNS and CDR2 is SASEGT. In DNA, the CDR3 is TGTGCCAGCAGTGAAGGCCGACAGGGTGGTAATTCACCCCTCCACTTT. This sequence encodes CASSEGRQGGNSPLHF.

This clonotype was counted many times. The V gene is TRBV7-8, the J gene TRBJ1-3, with D possibly being TRBD1 (5 bases). The CDR3 length is 16 residues. The germline V gene has CDR1 SGHVS and CDR2 FQNEAQ. The V and J ends lost 3 bases and 0 bases respectively, with 12 bases between them. As DNA, the CDR3 is TGTGCCAGCAGCTTTGTCGAGGGGTACTCTGGAAACACCATATATTTT. Encoded protein: CASSFVEGYSGNTIYF.

There are many counts of this clonotype. This rearrangement joins TRBV20-1 to TRBJ2-5; weak D call: TRBD1 (6 bases). Trimming removed 3 bases at V and 4 bases at J, with 18 bases between. Germline loops: CDR1 DFQATT, CDR2 SNEGSKA (reference sequence). This CDR3 region has 15 residues. The CDR3 sequence: CSASRSGVFGETQYF. The CDR3, as DNA: TGCAGTGCTAGTAGGTCAGGGGTTTTCGGAGAGACCCAGTACTTC.

Turning to this clonotype: Since the CDR3 does not end with the conserved phenylalanine or tryptophan, this likely comes from a read error. Because the CDR3's place on the DNA is in doubt, the DNA is left out and the CDR3 is given as listed by TCRdb. This chain uses TRBV11-2 with TRBJ1-2. Both ends counted, the CDR3 spans 11 residues. Germline loops: CDR1 SGHAT, CDR2 FQNNGV. The CDR3 sequence is CASSPLPQETY.

Ten or more counts support this clonotype. The rearrangement links TRBV12-3 or TRBV12-4 to TRBJ2-7; TRBD2 is a possible D gene (6 bases). V lost 2 bases to trimming and J lost 7 bases, with 9 bases between them. The CDR3 totals 12 residues. The CDR3 DNA reads as TGTGCCAGCAGTTTAAAGACTAGTGAGCAGTACTTC. Translation gives CASSLKTSEQYF.

This clonotype was detected many times. The genes are TRBV7-2 and TRBJ2-1, with D tentatively TRBD2 (6 bases). The V gene lost 5 bases and the J gene lost 7 bases, with 24 bases spanning the gap. CDR1 SGHTA and CDR2 FQGNSA come from the germline V gene. The CDR3 is 17 amino acids. The CDR3 sequence is CASSLTTIGGSTNEQFF. The CDR3 DNA reads TGTGCCAGCAGCCTAACGACAATTGGGGGGTCGACGAATGAGCAGTTCTTC.

In this sample, this clonotype turned up a few times. J is TRBJ2-7 and V is TRBV18, with D perhaps TRBD1 (6 bases). The V end lost 3 bases, the J end lost 2 bases, and 20 bases lay between the germline ends. From germline, CDR1 is KGHSH and CDR2 LQKENI. This CDR3 comprises 17 residues. CDR3 sequence: CASSPLPTGSTAYEQYF. The CDR3, as DNA: TGTGCCAGCTCACCCCTTCCTACAGGGTCCACCGCCTACGAGCAGTACTTC.